Below, one T cell receptor beta chain is given with its context. Its antigen is currently unknown. These data come from a study of lymphopenia after photon versus proton radiotherapy. General study results and limits: After the lymphocyte nadir, photon-treated repertoires showed oligoclonal expansion, especially of CD8+ Temra cells. Photon-treated patients lost naive T cells and TCR diversity; proton-treated stayed stable.

The CDR3 has 15 residues. Germline CDR1 SNHLY, CDR2 FYNNEI. V dropped 3 bases and J dropped 4; count of bases not matched to a gene: 4. The table came from immunoSEQ multiplex PCR; TCRdb's copy has only in-frame clones and leaves some out. Here the sample spans around 160,000 clones, about 85% being singletons. This TCR was sampled from a man aged 45-65 years with gastric cancer. The chain combines TRBV2 with TRBJ2-1; 9 bases map to TRBD2. The input for sequencing was peripheral blood, taken from a patient treated with photon-based radiotherapy. CDR3 DNA: TGTGCCAGCAGTGATCAAGCGGGAGGTTACAATGAGCAGTTCTTC. Its protein product is CASSDQAGGYNEQFF.